Listed below are T cell receptor beta chains from one sample, sequenced in a study of blood T cell repertoires in COVID-19. Repertoires were generated with immunoSEQ multiplex PCR, while TCRdb's copy carries only in-frame clones and drops some. The profile shows some 48,000 clones, more than 70% of them singletons. Sequencing was carried out using peripheral blood. Receptors originate from a woman older than 75 with acute or convalescent COVID-19. Each CDR3 is given with its conserved first and last residue. A D gene is named only where the DNA matches it firmly. Expanded clones are given a class, and other clones once, few, many or no size at all.

J gene	clone size	D gene	V gene	CDR3 protein	CDR3 DNA
TRBJ2-1	once	TRBD2	TRBV15	CATSRDLVAGLEQFF	TGTGCCACCAGCAGGGACCTCGTAGCGGGTCTCGAGCAGTTCTTC
TRBJ2-5	NA	TRBD2	TRBV5-6	CASSSLAALQETQYF	TGTGCCAGCAGTTCGCTAGCGGCACTCCAAGAGACCCAGTACTTC
TRBJ1-1	NA	TRBD1	TRBV3-1/TRBV3-2	CASSQDRGRAFF	TGTGCCAGCAGCCAAGACAGGGGGAGAGCTTTCTTT
TRBJ1-2	NA	NA	TRBV6-1	CASSEVGGAGYGYTF	TGTGCCAGCAGTGAGGTAGGGGGGGCAGGCTATGGCTACACCTTC
TRBJ2-7	NA	NA	TRBV2	CASSPRPGLSTSYEQYF	TGTGCCAGCAGTCCCAGGCCGGGACTCTCAACATCCTACGAGCAGTACTTC
TRBJ2-2	NA	NA	TRBV6-6	CASSSPTENTGELFF	TGTGCCAGCAGTTCACCGACAGAGAACACCGGGGAGCTGTTTTTT
TRBJ1-2	NA	NA	TRBV10-3	CAISESSLDYGYTF	TGTGCCATCAGTGAGTCGAGCCTGGACTATGGCTACACCTTC
TRBJ2-1	NA	NA	TRBV29-1	CSVEPTGGNEQFF	TGCAGCGTTGAACCGACAGGAGGAAATGAGCAGTTCTTC
TRBJ2-5	NA	TRBD2	TRBV25-1	CASSVAGGQETQYF	TGTGCCAGCAGCGTCGCGGGGGGCCAGGAGACCCAGTACTTC
TRBJ1-2	NA	TRBD1	TRBV2	CASRGQGQIYGYTF	TGTGCCAGCAGGGGACAGGGGCAAATCTATGGCTACACCTTC
TRBJ1-2	once	NA	TRBV28	CAGGANYGYTF	TGTGCCGGTGGGGCAAACTATGGCTACACCTTC
TRBJ1-2	NA	NA	TRBV28	CASSSYREHGYTF	TGTGCCAGCAGTTCCTACAGGGAACATGGCTACACCTTC
TRBJ1-4	NA	TRBD1	TRBV2	CASGGQVPNEKLFF	TGTGCCAGCGGCGGACAGGTTCCTAATGAAAAACTGTTTTTT
TRBJ2-5	NA	TRBD2	TRBV25-1	CASSEPGGETQYF	TGTGCCAGCAGCGAACCGGGGGGAGAGACCCAGTACTTC
TRBJ2-1	few	NA	TRBV11-3	CASSFGPSVKEQFF	TGTGCCAGCAGCTTCGGTCCTAGCGTTAAGGAGCAGTTCTTC
TRBJ1-1	NA	NA	TRBV5-4	CASSQQGYTEAFF	TGTGCCAGCAGTCAACAGGGTTACACTGAAGCTTTCTTT
TRBJ2-2	NA	NA	TRBV6-5	CASSYSRREGELFF	TGTGCCAGCAGTTACTCCAGACGAGAGGGAGAGCTGTTTTTT
TRBJ2-2	NA	TRBD1	TRBV5-1	CASSLAGQGSNTGELFF	TGCGCCAGCAGCTTGGCGGGACAGGGATCGAACACCGGGGAGCTGTTTTTT
TRBJ1-6	NA	NA	TRBV3-1/TRBV3-2	CASSQDRGSPLHF	TGTGCCAGCAGCCAAGATAGGGGCTCACCCCTCCACTTT
TRBJ1-6	NA	TRBD1	TRBV3-1/TRBV3-2	CASNDRVGSPLHF	TGTGCCAGCAACGACAGGGTGGGTTCACCCCTCCACTTT
TRBJ2-1	NA	NA	TRBV11-2	CASSLDFGRGTGNEQFF	TGTGCCAGCAGCTTAGATTTTGGTCGGGGGACTGGTAATGAGCAGTTCTTC
TRBJ1-2	NA	NA	TRBV4-2	CASSQDLGQNYGYTF	TGTGCCAGCAGCCAAGATTTAGGACAGAACTATGGCTACACCTTC
TRBJ1-4	NA	TRBD1	TRBV5-4	CASSRTGATNEKLFF	TGTGCCAGCAGCCGGACAGGGGCCACTAATGAAAAACTGTTTTTT
TRBJ2-1	NA	TRBD2	TRBV5-1	CASSLAGGEVNEQFF	TGCGCCAGCAGCTTGGCCGGGGGGGAAGTGAATGAGCAGTTCTTC
TRBJ2-5	NA	NA	TRBV6-1	CASSEFGGRGLQETQYF	TGTGCCAGCAGTGAATTCGGGGGGCGTGGACTTCAAGAGACCCAGTACTTC
TRBJ1-1	NA	NA	TRBV27	CASSSGGLNTEAFF	TGTGCCAGCAGTTCGGGGGGCCTGAACACTGAAGCTTTCTTT
TRBJ2-5	NA	TRBD2	TRBV5-1	CASSLGGGGAETQYF	TGCGCCAGCAGCTTAGGCGGGGGGGGCGCAGAGACCCAGTACTTC
TRBJ1-1	once	NA	TRBV4-2	CASSQDPGRPEGNTEAFF	TGTGCCAGCAGCCAAGATCCGGGCCGGCCGGAGGGGAACACTGAAGCTTTCTTT